This T cell receptor beta chain was identified during a study of identical twins. General study results and limits: Zero-insertion findings could be partly confounded by invariant cells (MAIT and iNKT cells). Abundant beta clonotypes from cord blood bore fewer insertions; memory repertoires lacked this pattern.

This clonotype has only a few counts. The antigen remains unidentified. The ends lost 7 bases at V and 2 bases at J; junction bases unmatched: 6. CDR1 is SNHLY, CDR2 FYNNEI, per germline. This CDR3 is 14 amino acids long. A universal primer site arose from template switching, and cDNA bore unique molecular identifiers. TCRdb processed the 5' RACE reads anew with MiXCR; each CDR3 protein has one entry. The data hold 1,800,000 or so distinct CDR3 sequences, with around 29% observed a single time. Sequencing was done on a sample of cord blood. This receptor was obtained from a newborn girl in good health. The chain has TRBV2 and TRBJ2-3; TRBD2 matches 7 bases. CDR3 DNA sequence: TGTGCCAGCACTAGGCGGGGGTCCACAGATACGCAGTATTTT. Translating it yields CASTRRGSTDTQYF.